This TCR beta chain is from a study of T cell changes during pregnancy in multiple sclerosis. Assay used: immunoSEQ multiplex PCR; TCRdb lists only in-frame clones, some missing. This sample has about 39,000 clones, with roughly 90% found just once. The germline gives CDR1 SGHNT, CDR2 YYREEE (reference sequence). This CDR3 contains 14 residues. Trimming pared 4 bases from V and 5 bases from J, leaving 16 bases between. Sequencing was performed on CD8+ T cells from peripheral blood mononuclear cells, taken in the first trimester of pregnancy. The chain uses TRBV5-4 and TRBJ2-7; D might be TRBD2 (5 bases). This sequence was found in a female donor with multiple sclerosis, enrolled in a pregnancy study. This CDR3 is CASSHDGVTHEQYF. The CDR3 DNA sequence: TGTGCCAGCAGCCACGACGGGGTCACGCACGAGCAGTACTTC.